These 24 T cell receptor beta chains came from one sample sequenced in a study of shared clonotypes between healthy human individuals. CD45RO-negative cells were positively selected for CCR7, leaving out terminally differentiated effector memory CD45RA+ cells. Measured with immunoSEQ multiplex PCR; TCRdb has only the in-frame clones, and not every one. The table shows 2 million to 2.5 million clones, with roughly 95% occurring only once. Sample: naive CD8+ T cells sorted from blood. The receptors shown here come from a man between 18 and 35 years old in good health.

J is TRBJ2-7 and V is TRBV5-1; 11 bases are a match to TRBD1. The germline V gene encodes CDR1 SGHRS and CDR2 YFSETQ. This CDR3 contains 14 residues. J gave up 5 bases and V 3 bases, and 4 bases lay outside the gene matches. The CDR3 DNA sequence: TGCGCCAGCAGCTGGACAGGGGGCTCAGACGAGCAGTACTTC. This encodes CASSWTGGSDEQYF.

This clone is a singleton in its sample. The V call is TRBV19, the J call TRBJ2-7; tentative D call: TRBD1 (6 bases). V lost 5 bases and J 0 bases, leaving 11 bases between the germline ends. Germline V gene data show CDR1 as LNHDA and CDR2 as SQIVND (reference sequence). The CDR3 is 14 residues long. Here the CDR3 DNA reads TGTGCCAGTAGTCCACAGGGAAGCTCCTACGAGCAGTACTTC. Translated, it gives CASSPQGSSYEQYF. Combining the CDR3 with reference TRBV19 and TRBJ2-7 gives the whole variable domain DGGITQSPKYLFRKEGQNVTLSCEQNLNHDAMYWYRQDPGQGLRLIYYSQIVNDFQKGDIAEGYSVSREKKESFPLTVTSAQKNPTAFYLCASSPQGSSYEQYFGPGTRLTVT.

This chain uses TRBV5-6 with TRBJ2-3; D possibly corresponds to TRBD2 (6 bases). Per the germline V gene, CDR1 is SGHDT and CDR2 is YYEEEE. V was shortened by 7 bases and J by 3 bases, with 9 bases between the two germline ends. This CDR3 has 12 amino acids. CDR3 DNA sequence: TGTGCCAGCGTCGCGGGGACAGATACGCAGTATTTT. Amino acid sequence: CASVAGTDTQYF.

As for this clone: This specimen includes other DNA sequences encoding the same CDR3. The rearrangement joins TRBV4-3 to TRBJ2-7, with D uncertain. V dropped 1 base and J dropped 0 bases, with 4 bases sitting between them. From germline, CDR1 is LGHNA and CDR2 YSLEER. CDR3 size: 13 residues. CDR3 nucleotide sequence: TGCGCCAGCAGCCAAGGACCCTCCTACGAGCAGTACTTC. It is translated as CASSQGPSYEQYF.

The chain has TRBV5-4 and TRBJ2-3; 7 nucleotides line up with TRBD2. J gave up 4 bases and V 3 bases, and 8 bases lay outside the gene matches. This CDR3 is built from 15 residues. Germline loops: CDR1 SGHNT, CDR2 YYREEE (reference sequence). CDR3 sequence: CASSWGGLASDTQYF. The CDR3 DNA follows: TGTGCCAGCAGCTGGGGGGGGTTAGCGTCAGATACGCAGTATTTT.

J is TRBJ1-4 and V is TRBV21-1. TRBV21-1 is shown as a pseudogene. The CDR3 is made up of 12 amino acids. The CDR3 DNA sequence: TGTGCCAGCAGCATTCCGCCGGGGTACCTGTTTTTT. Residues: CASSIPPGYLFF.

V and J are TRBV29-1 and TRBJ2-7; D uncertain. V was pared by 4 bases and J by 5 bases, with 6 bases between. From germline, CDR1 is SQVTM and CDR2 ANQGSEA. The CDR3 consists of 10 residues. The chain's CDR3 is CSVGLNEQYF. The DNA of the CDR3 is TGCAGCGTTGGACTGAACGAGCAGTACTTC.

This sequence joins TRBV27 and TRBJ2-1, with TRBD1 as a possible D gene (6 bases). The germline CDR1 and CDR2 sequences are MNHEY and SMNVEV (reference sequence). This CDR3 is built from 14 residues. The ends were cut back, 6 bases at V and 3 bases at J, with 12 bases in the middle. CDR3 DNA sequence: TGTGCCAGCAGCACCGGGACAAGCTACAATGAGCAGTTCTTC. It yields the protein CASSTGTSYNEQFF.

The DNA for the CDR3 is TGCGCCAGCAGCATCCGACCGGGACAAGACTATGGCTACACCTTC. Translating gives CASSIRPGQDYGYTF. The chain couples TRBV5-1 to TRBJ1-2; D may be TRBD1 (6 bases). V lost 4 bases, J lost 3 bases, and 16 bases lay in between. Looked up from germline, CDR1 is SGHRS and CDR2 is YFSETQ. The CDR3 totals 15 residues. The whole variable domain, filled in from reference TRBV5-1 and TRBJ1-2, reads KAGVTQTPRYLIKTRGQQVTLSCSPISGHRSVSWYQQTPGQGLQFLFEYFSETQRNKGNFPGRFSGRQFSNSRSEMNVSTLELGDSALYLCASSIRPGQDYGYTFGSGTRLTVV.

The chain links TRBV25-1 to TRBJ1-1; D not certain. V was cut by 7 bases and J by 0 bases, with 6 bases left in between. This CDR3 comprises 12 residues. Germline CDR1 and CDR2: MGHDK and SYGVNS. The CDR3 reads CASNDMNTEAFF. The DNA for the CDR3 is TGTGCCAGCAACGACATGAACACTGAAGCTTTCTTT.

The chain couples TRBV19 to TRBJ2-1; 7 bases are shared with TRBD2. Germline V gene sequence: CDR1 LNHDA, CDR2 SQIVND (reference sequence). V trimming: 4 bases; J trimming: 9 bases; junction bases outside the gene matches: 6. The CDR3 runs to 13 residues. The CDR3, as DNA: TGTGCCAGTAGTACCTTGGGAGGGTCTGAGCAGTTCTTC. Translated: CASSTLGGSEQFF. Full variable domain (outside the CDR3, taken from reference TRBV19 and TRBJ2-1): DGGITQSPKYLFRKEGQNVTLSCEQNLNHDAMYWYRQDPGQGLRLIYYSQIVNDFQKGDIAEGYSVSREKKESFPLTVTSAQKNPTAFYLCASSTLGGSEQFFGPGTRLTVL.

Note on this clone: In the same sample, other DNA sequences code for this CDR3. The chain is built from TRBV7-9 and TRBJ2-7; D unresolved. The CDR3 extends over 12 amino acids. V lost 1 base to trimming and J lost 5 bases, with 6 bases between them. From germline, CDR1 is SEHNR and CDR2 FQNEAQ (reference sequence). CDR3 in amino acids: CASSLGRNEQYF. CDR3 coding DNA: TGTGCCAGCAGCTTAGGTAGAAACGAGCAGTACTTC.

J is TRBJ2-1 and V is TRBV5-6, with 12 bases matching TRBD2. The J segment lost 0 bases and the V segment lost 2 bases, leaving 6 bases of the junction unmatched. Germline CDR1 SGHDT, CDR2 YYEEEE. The CDR3 is 18 amino acids. CDR3 nucleotide sequence: TGTGCCAGCAGCTTCAGACTAGCGGGAGTAGGCTCCTACAATGAGCAGTTCTTC. Amino acids: CASSFRLAGVGSYNEQFF.

J is TRBJ1-2 and V is TRBV7-8, with D maybe TRBD1 (5 bases). Germline V gives CDR1 SGHVS, CDR2 FQNEAQ. The CDR3 consists of 20 residues. V shed 4 bases and J shed 2 bases, with 29 bases lying between them. The CDR3 region has the DNA TGTGCCAGCAGCTATCGATTTACGGGGTCAGCGGTGGAGGGGAACTATGGCTACACCTTC. Translated: CASSYRFTGSAVEGNYGYTF.

The rearrangement uses TRBV29-1 and TRBJ2-1, with TRBD2 as a possible D gene (6 bases). The V gene lost 2 bases and the J gene lost 0 bases, with 11 bases spanning the gap. The germline gives CDR1 SQVTM, CDR2 ANQGSEA. This CDR3 has 15 residues. CDR3 sequence (DNA): TGCAGCGTTGAACCGCGGGGAGACTCCTACAATGAGCAGTTCTTC. Its protein product is CSVEPRGDSYNEQFF.

The J gene is TRBJ2-7, the V gene TRBV4-3; D gene ambiguous. This CDR3 has 16 residues. Trimming took 2 bases from V and 3 from J, leaving 17 bases between them. Per germline, CDR1 LGHNA and CDR2 YSLEER. CDR3 nucleotides: TGCGCCAGCAGCCAAATAATTGGGGTAGGAGACTACGAGCAGTACTTC. Translated, it gives CASSQIIGVGDYEQYF.

The chain couples TRBV7-6 to TRBJ2-3, with 10 bases lining up with TRBD2. This CDR3 has 14 amino acids. From germline, CDR1 is SGHVS and CDR2 FNYEAQ. The V gene end was trimmed by 5 bases and the J gene end by 4 bases; junction bases not matched to a gene: 3. CDR3 nucleotides: TGTGCCAGCAGCCCAGCGGGGGGGGCAGATACGCAGTATTTT. This encodes CASSPAGGADTQYF.

This clone appeared once. V gene TRBV5-4 combines with J gene TRBJ1-6; possible D gene TRBD1, 5 bases. The CDR3 sequence is 18 residues long. V gave up 3 bases and J gave up 0 bases, with 16 bases separating them. Germline V gene lookup returns CDR1 SGHNT and CDR2 YYREEE (reference sequence). In DNA form, the CDR3 reads TGTGCCAGCAGCTCCACCGGGGGGGAAGGCTCCTATAATTCACCCCTCCACTTT. Translated, it gives CASSSTGGEGSYNSPLHF. Variable domain in full (rest from reference TRBV5-4 and TRBJ1-6): ETGVTQSPTHLIKTRGQQVTLRCSSQSGHNTVSWYQQALGQGPQFIFQYYREEENGRGNFPPRFSGLQFPNYSSELNVNALELDDSALYLCASSSTGGEGSYNSPLHFGNGTRLTVT.

The chain employs TRBV15 and TRBJ1-2; unclear D gene. Looked up from germline, CDR1 is LNHNV and CDR2 is YYDKDF (reference sequence). The CDR3 consists of 15 residues. V shed 5 bases and J shed 4 bases, with 17 bases lying between them. The CDR3: CATSWAEGVGYGYTF. CDR3 DNA: TGTGCCACCAGCTGGGCCGAGGGTGTCGGCTATGGCTACACCTTC.

V is TRBV5-6 and J is TRBJ2-4; possible D gene TRBD1, 8 bases. Per germline, CDR1 SGHDT and CDR2 YYEEEE. The CDR3 is made up of 13 amino acids. Trimming took 4 bases from V and 5 from J, leaving 10 bases between them. The CDR3 DNA follows: TGTGCCAGCAGCACAGGGGGGGAAAACATTCAGTACTTC. It translates to CASSTGGENIQYF.

The chain combines TRBV5-1 with TRBJ2-7; 10 nucleotides agree with TRBD1. The CDR3 consists of 15 residues. The V gene end was trimmed by 5 bases and the J gene end by 7 bases; junction bases not matched to a gene: 12. CDR1 and CDR2 (germline): SGHRS, YFSETQ. The DNA for the CDR3 is TGCGCCAGCAGTTATTTCGGGACAGGGGAGCGTGAGCAGTACTTC. Its translation is CASSYFGTGEREQYF.

The gene calls are TRBV5-1 and TRBJ2-1, with D uncertain. The CDR3 totals 16 residues. Deletions cut 0 bases from V and 0 bases from J, with 10 bases between. Germline loops: CDR1 SGHRS, CDR2 YFSETQ. The CDR3 reads CASSLGIGSSYNEQFF. Here the CDR3 DNA reads TGCGCCAGCAGCTTGGGAATAGGTAGCTCCTACAATGAGCAGTTCTTC.

The chain carries TRBV6-6 and TRBJ2-7, with 9 positions matching TRBD2. Trimming at V came to 6 bases and at J to 4 bases, leaving 1 base not matched to a gene. The germline V gene encodes CDR1 MNHNY and CDR2 SVGAGI (reference sequence). The CDR3 spans 12 residues. CDR3 nucleotide sequence: TGTGCCAGCAGCACTAGCGGGTACGAGCAGTACTTC. This sequence encodes CASSTSGYEQYF.

The chain combines TRBV27 with TRBJ2-7; 9 bases are a match to TRBD1. The CDR3 loop spans 18 amino acids. Per germline, CDR1 MNHEY and CDR2 SMNVEV (reference sequence). V shed 5 bases and J 2 bases; nucleotides not matched to a gene: 16. The CDR3 bases are TGTGCCAGCAGTCCACTGTCGCTACAGGGGGCATTGGCCTACGAGCAGTACTTC. Its protein product is CASSPLSLQGALAYEQYF.